The sequence of this T cell receptor (beta chain) was determined in a study of memory CD4+ T cells and cytomegalovirus serostatus. Turning to the study itself: Of the healthy Belgian adults, eight or nine were CMV seropositive and 20 to 30 seronegative. Study-wide points: A US-trained random forest predicted CMV serostatus with median AUC around 0.92.

This clone was detected once. The antigen is undetermined. Single viable CD3+CD4+CD8-CD45RO+ cells were sorted as the memory CD4+ T cells. Per the original methods: After removing out-of-frame reads, 2 million to 2.5 million distinct TCRbeta sequences remained. Sequenced by immunoSEQ multiplex PCR; TCRdb stores in-frame clones only, minus some. The V and J calls and clone size are taken from that table; D and trimming were inferred from the DNA. Here the sample spans 25,000 to 30,000 clones, roughly 75% being singletons. The ends were cut back, 7 bases at V and 0 bases at J, with 11 bases in the middle. This CDR3 region has 14 residues. Germline CDR1 MNHNS, CDR2 SASEGT.

The chain carries TRBV6-1 and TRBJ2-3; a possible D gene is TRBD2 (6 bases). The sequenced sample was memory CD4+ T cells from blood. The clonotype was recovered from an adult in good health and CMV-seronegative. The CDR3 protein is CASKEGLSTDTQYF. In DNA, the CDR3 is TGTGCCAGCAAGGAGGGCCTGAGCACAGATACGCAGTATTTT.